A selection of T cell receptor beta chains follows, all from one sample in a study of blood T cell repertoires in COVID-19. The repertoire was sequenced with immunoSEQ multiplex PCR; TCRdb's copy has only in-frame clones and lacks some. The table includes around 250,000 clones, about 82% detected once. The sequenced sample consisted of PBMCs or T cells enriched from blood (not recorded which). These receptors all stem from a woman in her fifties or sixties who had recovered from COVID-19. The CDR3 runs from the conserved cysteine through the conserved F or W.

v_gene	j_gene	CDR3aa
TRBV4-2	TRBJ2-7	CASSQSSGNPYEQYF
TRBV18	TRBJ1-2	CASSHQVAEKYGYTF
TRBV2	TRBJ1-1	CASISGAANTEAFF
TRBV27	TRBJ1-5	CASRSSSRQRSNQPQHF
TRBV4-2	TRBJ1-4	CASSQVPGGGEKLFF
TRBV6-5	TRBJ2-2	CASSPRTGELFF
TRBV7-2	TRBJ2-1	CASSLALGSYNGQFF
TRBV5-5	TRBJ1-1	CASSLVLGTQNTEAFF
TRBV18	TRBJ1-2	CASSPHDRAYGYTF
TRBV19	TRBJ1-4	CASSIRRIEVEKLFF
TRBV4-1	TRBJ2-1	CASSFRDRIHEQFF
TRBV15	TRBJ2-1	CATSASGTYNEQFF
TRBV7-2	TRBJ1-4	CASSSGTGNEKLFF
TRBV6-5	TRBJ1-1	CASSPGWGNSEAFF
TRBV18	TRBJ2-1	CASSPQDGSVNEQFF
TRBV18	TRBJ2-7	CASSPFPDYEQYF
TRBV29-1	TRBJ2-2	CSIASGGSHRELFF
TRBV5-1	TRBJ2-7	CASSPGTVSYEQYF
TRBV3-1/TRBV3-2	TRBJ1-1	CASSRAGENTEAFF
TRBV4-1	TRBJ2-7	CASSQDGSGLVYEQYF
TRBV12-1	TRBJ1-4	CASSTPGQGNEKLFF
TRBV28	TRBJ2-3	CASSFWGPSTDTQYF
TRBV19	TRBJ1-2	CASSIGPQVPYGYTF
TRBV7-2	TRBJ1-4	CASSRQGNEKLFF
TRBV7-6	TRBJ2-7	CASSPGFSGSDEQYF
TRBV6-6	TRBJ1-1	CASSGSERNTEAFF
TRBV15	TRBJ1-4	CATSGDRGREKLFF
TRBV27	TRBJ2-2	CASSIGGNTGELFF
TRBV2	TRBJ2-3	CASDPSLLGGRSTDTQYF
TRBV6-6	TRBJ1-2	CASSNGQVFNYGYTF
TRBV6-5	TRBJ1-5	CASSLDSLTNQPQHF
TRBV19	TRBJ1-2	CASVQDGRLGVTF
TRBV4-3	TRBJ2-7	CASSQRRDRGTSGRDEQYF
TRBV19	TRBJ1-5	CASSPDWEGNQPQHF
TRBV30	TRBJ1-6	CAWSVRVALHF
TRBV30	TRBJ1-4	CAWSVRGEKLFF
TRBV7-9	TRBJ2-6	CASSFDGRLIRGANVLTF
TRBV7-9	TRBJ2-3	CASRTSWREGSTDTQYF
TRBV12-3/TRBV12-4	TRBJ1-3	CASSRDTIYF
TRBV6-2/TRBV6-3	TRBJ2-7	CASSSADSSYEQYF
TRBV20-1	TRBJ1-1	CSASETGTPNTEAFF
TRBV30	TRBJ1-2	CAWSASYYHYGYTF
TRBV5-5	TRBJ1-6	CASSPDRGFSNSPLHF
TRBV28	TRBJ2-7	CASSLTSTYEQYF
TRBV28	TRBJ2-7	CASRNPGQGTSEQYF
TRBV4-1	TRBJ2-1	CASSQVLGGAVRSYNEQFF
TRBV9	TRBJ1-3	CASSVGHTSGNTIYF